Listed below are T cell receptor beta chains from one sample, sequenced in a study of blood T cell repertoires in COVID-19. The repertoire was sequenced with immunoSEQ multiplex PCR; TCRdb's copy has only in-frame clones and lacks some. This table has a few hundred thousand clones, 85% to 90% appearing once. Input material: PBMCs or T cells enriched from blood (not recorded which). Receptors originate from a man aged 40-49 years who had recovered from COVID-19. Both conserved end residues are part of each CDR3. Each record gives: CDR3 DNA, CDR3 protein, CDR3 length, J gene, D gene, clone size, V gene. The D gene is left open where the match is weak. Clone size appears in some rows only: once, few, many, or a class for an expanded clone.

CDR3nt: TGTGCCATCAGTGATTTGCAGGGGGCAGGTGGCTACACCTTC; CDR3aa: CAISDLQGAGGYTF; len: 14; j_gene: TRBJ1-2; d_gene: TRBD1; abundance: -; v_gene: TRBV10-3
CDR3nt: TGTGCCACCAGCAGAGTTGGCTTGTCCTATAATTCACCCCTCCACTTT; CDR3aa: CATSRVGLSYNSPLHF; len: 16; j_gene: TRBJ1-6; d_gene: -; abundance: -; v_gene: TRBV15
CDR3nt: TGTGCCACCAGCAGAGATCTAAGAGGTTCTGGCTACACCTTC; CDR3aa: CATSRDLRGSGYTF; len: 14; j_gene: TRBJ1-2; d_gene: -; abundance: once; v_gene: TRBV15
CDR3nt: TGTGCCAGCAGCTCTTCATTAGCGGGTCCCCGGGAGCTGTTTTTT; CDR3aa: CASSSSLAGPRELFF; len: 15; j_gene: TRBJ2-2; d_gene: TRBD2; abundance: few; v_gene: TRBV7-7
CDR3nt: TGTGCCAGCAGCCCCCACGGAGGACGGGAAGAGACCCAGTACTTC; CDR3aa: CASSPHGGREETQYF; len: 15; j_gene: TRBJ2-5; d_gene: -; abundance: -; v_gene: TRBV7-2
CDR3nt: TGCGCCAGCAGCTTGGGACAGGTTGAAACTGAAGCTTTCTTT; CDR3aa: CASSLGQVETEAFF; len: 14; j_gene: TRBJ1-1; d_gene: -; abundance: -; v_gene: TRBV5-1
CDR3nt: TGTGCCAGCAGCCAAGGAGCGTCGACCCAAGAGACCCAGTACTTC; CDR3aa: CASSQGASTQETQYF; len: 15; j_gene: TRBJ2-5; d_gene: -; abundance: -; v_gene: TRBV4-2
CDR3nt: TGTGCCACCAGCATCCGAGCTAGCTCGGAGCAGTTCTTC; CDR3aa: CATSIRASSEQFF; len: 13; j_gene: TRBJ2-1; d_gene: -; abundance: -; v_gene: TRBV15
CDR3nt: TGTGCCAGCAGCTTAGTCCACAAGTCACCCCTCCACTTT; CDR3aa: CASSLVHKSPLHF; len: 13; j_gene: TRBJ1-6; d_gene: -; abundance: -; v_gene: TRBV7-8
CDR3nt: TGTGCCAGCAGCCCGACAGGGGGCTTCTCCTACGAGCAGTACTTC; CDR3aa: CASSPTGGFSYEQYF; len: 15; j_gene: TRBJ2-7; d_gene: TRBD1; abundance: -; v_gene: TRBV14
CDR3nt: TGTGCCAGCAGCGCTAGCGGGAGTGGGGTCCTCACAGATACGCAGTATTTT; CDR3aa: CASSASGSGVLTDTQYF; len: 17; j_gene: TRBJ2-3; d_gene: TRBD2; abundance: -; v_gene: TRBV25-1
CDR3nt: TGTGCCAGCAGCTTAGCGGGAGCCGTCTACGAGCAGTACTTC; CDR3aa: CASSLAGAVYEQYF; len: 14; j_gene: TRBJ2-7; d_gene: -; abundance: -; v_gene: TRBV7-2
CDR3nt: TGTGCCAGCAGGTCATCCGGGAGAACATCCTACAATGAGCAGTTCTTC; CDR3aa: CASRSSGRTSYNEQFF; len: 16; j_gene: TRBJ2-1; d_gene: -; abundance: -; v_gene: TRBV12-1
CDR3nt: TGTGCCAGCAGCCAAGATTGGGCAGGGGACGGAAACACCATATATTTT; CDR3aa: CASSQDWAGDGNTIYF; len: 16; j_gene: TRBJ1-3; d_gene: -; abundance: -; v_gene: TRBV3-1/TRBV3-2
CDR3nt: TGTGCCAGCAGTGAAAAGGCGGGGGCCGCCTACGAGCAGTACTTC; CDR3aa: CASSEKAGAAYEQYF; len: 15; j_gene: TRBJ2-7; d_gene: -; abundance: -; v_gene: TRBV6-1
CDR3nt: TGCAGTGCTAGTAGGGGACAGGGGGCGATGAACATTCAGTACTTC; CDR3aa: CSASRGQGAMNIQYF; len: 15; j_gene: TRBJ2-4; d_gene: TRBD1; abundance: -; v_gene: TRBV20-1
CDR3nt: TGTGCCAGCGGCGCGTCGGGGGGATTTTCGGATACGCAGTATTTT; CDR3aa: CASGASGGFSDTQYF; len: 15; j_gene: TRBJ2-3; d_gene: TRBD2; abundance: -; v_gene: TRBV7-9
CDR3nt: TGTGCCAGCAGTGAACGCGGAGACACAGATACGCAGTATTTT; CDR3aa: CASSERGDTDTQYF; len: 14; j_gene: TRBJ2-3; d_gene: -; abundance: -; v_gene: TRBV6-4
CDR3nt: TGCGCCAGCAGTCCCGGGACAGGGAAAGGATCTAACTATGGCTACACCTTC; CDR3aa: CASSPGTGKGSNYGYTF; len: 17; j_gene: TRBJ1-2; d_gene: TRBD1; abundance: -; v_gene: TRBV4-1
CDR3nt: TGCGCCAGCAGCTTCGGACAGGTGAACACTGAAGCTTTCTTT; CDR3aa: CASSFGQVNTEAFF; len: 14; j_gene: TRBJ1-1; d_gene: TRBD1; abundance: -; v_gene: TRBV5-1
CDR3nt: TGTGCCAGCAGCGTGGGTACAGGGGCTGGGGCCAACGTCCTGACTTTC; CDR3aa: CASSVGTGAGANVLTF; len: 16; j_gene: TRBJ2-6; d_gene: TRBD1; abundance: -; v_gene: TRBV9
CDR3nt: TGTGCCAGCAGCCCTTGTCGCGGGGGGCAGTCCGAGCAGTACTTC; CDR3aa: CASSPCRGGQSEQYF; len: 15; j_gene: TRBJ2-7; d_gene: TRBD2; abundance: few; v_gene: TRBV5-7
CDR3nt: TGCAGCGTTGAAGTCAGGTCACCACCCTCTGGAAACACCATATATTTT; CDR3aa: CSVEVRSPPSGNTIYF; len: 16; j_gene: TRBJ1-3; d_gene: -; abundance: -; v_gene: TRBV29-1
CDR3nt: TGTGCCAGCAGAAGGACAGCCTCCTACGAGCAGTACTTC; CDR3aa: CASRRTASYEQYF; len: 13; j_gene: TRBJ2-7; d_gene: -; abundance: -; v_gene: TRBV27
CDR3nt: TGTGCCAGCGGCCGACTTAGCGGTGGCTACACCTTC; CDR3aa: CASGRLSGGYTF; len: 12; j_gene: TRBJ1-2; d_gene: -; abundance: -; v_gene: TRBV12-3/TRBV12-4
CDR3nt: TGTGCCTGGAGCCAACAGGGAGGGATAGATACGCAGTATTTT; CDR3aa: CAWSQQGGIDTQYF; len: 14; j_gene: TRBJ2-3; d_gene: -; abundance: -; v_gene: TRBV30
CDR3nt: TGTGCCAGCAGTTTACCCCCTCGCGGCCTCTCCTACAATGAGCAGTTCTTC; CDR3aa: CASSLPPRGLSYNEQFF; len: 17; j_gene: TRBJ2-1; d_gene: -; abundance: -; v_gene: TRBV28
CDR3nt: TGTGCCAGCAGTTTATGGCAGGCCCGCATTGACACTGAAGCTTTCTTT; CDR3aa: CASSLWQARIDTEAFF; len: 16; j_gene: TRBJ1-1; d_gene: -; abundance: -; v_gene: TRBV27
CDR3nt: TGTGCCAGTCGCGACCTTTCCGGACAGGGTGGGGAAAAACTGTTTTTT; CDR3aa: CASRDLSGQGGEKLFF; len: 16; j_gene: TRBJ1-4; d_gene: TRBD1; abundance: -; v_gene: TRBV19
CDR3nt: TGTGCCAGCAGCTACAGGGAAGGCACTGAAGCTTTCTTT; CDR3aa: CASSYREGTEAFF; len: 13; j_gene: TRBJ1-1; d_gene: -; abundance: -; v_gene: TRBV7-3
CDR3nt: TGTGCCAGCAGCTTAGTTGCAGGGGCCGGTGGCTACACCTTC; CDR3aa: CASSLVAGAGGYTF; len: 14; j_gene: TRBJ1-2; d_gene: -; abundance: -; v_gene: TRBV7-9
CDR3nt: TGTGCCAGCAGCCAAAACAGGGGGCGGGAGACCCAGTACTTC; CDR3aa: CASSQNRGRETQYF; len: 14; j_gene: TRBJ2-5; d_gene: TRBD1; abundance: -; v_gene: TRBV2
CDR3nt: TGCGCCAGCGGGTTAAGGGAGCATTTGAACACTGAAGCTTTCTTT; CDR3aa: CASGLREHLNTEAFF; len: 15; j_gene: TRBJ1-1; d_gene: -; abundance: -; v_gene: TRBV10-1
CDR3nt: TGTGCCATTCTTGGGGGGGGGAGGAACTCCTACGAGCAGTACTTC; CDR3aa: CAILGGGRNSYEQYF; len: 15; j_gene: TRBJ2-7; d_gene: TRBD2; abundance: -; v_gene: TRBV2
CDR3nt: TGTGCCAGCAGTTTAGGAGGGCGGGAGACCCAGTACTTC; CDR3aa: CASSLGGRETQYF; len: 13; j_gene: TRBJ2-5; d_gene: -; abundance: -; v_gene: TRBV28
CDR3nt: TGTGCCAGCAGTTACAGCAGGGACACTGAAGCTTTCTTT; CDR3aa: CASSYSRDTEAFF; len: 13; j_gene: TRBJ1-1; d_gene: -; abundance: -; v_gene: TRBV6-2/TRBV6-3
CDR3nt: TGTGCCAGCAGCCCAATAGAGCGGGACGGCTACACCTTC; CDR3aa: CASSPIERDGYTF; len: 13; j_gene: TRBJ1-2; d_gene: -; abundance: -; v_gene: TRBV7-9
CDR3nt: TGTGCCAGCAGCTTAGAACTAGCGGGAGTCTACGAGCAGTACTTC; CDR3aa: CASSLELAGVYEQYF; len: 15; j_gene: TRBJ2-7; d_gene: TRBD2; abundance: once; v_gene: TRBV11-2
CDR3nt: TGTGCCAGCAGGCCCGGGACAGGCCAATATGGCTACACCTTC; CDR3aa: CASRPGTGQYGYTF; len: 14; j_gene: TRBJ1-2; d_gene: TRBD1; abundance: once; v_gene: TRBV28
CDR3nt: TGTGCCAGCAGCCTAAGACAGGGGACTAACTATGGCTACACCTTC; CDR3aa: CASSLRQGTNYGYTF; len: 15; j_gene: TRBJ1-2; d_gene: TRBD1; abundance: -; v_gene: TRBV3-1/TRBV3-2
CDR3nt: TGTGCCAGCAGTAGTAGACAGGGCTACGAGCAGTACTTC; CDR3aa: CASSSRQGYEQYF; len: 13; j_gene: TRBJ2-7; d_gene: TRBD1; abundance: -; v_gene: TRBV27
CDR3nt: TGTGCCAGCAATATCGGGTTATACACAGATACGCAGTATTTT; CDR3aa: CASNIGLYTDTQYF; len: 14; j_gene: TRBJ2-3; d_gene: -; abundance: -; v_gene: TRBV2
CDR3nt: TGTGCCAGCAGCGCCCGGGACAGGCGCCTGAGCTCCTACAATGAGCAGTTCTTC; CDR3aa: CASSARDRRLSSYNEQFF; len: 18; j_gene: TRBJ2-1; d_gene: TRBD1; abundance: -; v_gene: TRBV9